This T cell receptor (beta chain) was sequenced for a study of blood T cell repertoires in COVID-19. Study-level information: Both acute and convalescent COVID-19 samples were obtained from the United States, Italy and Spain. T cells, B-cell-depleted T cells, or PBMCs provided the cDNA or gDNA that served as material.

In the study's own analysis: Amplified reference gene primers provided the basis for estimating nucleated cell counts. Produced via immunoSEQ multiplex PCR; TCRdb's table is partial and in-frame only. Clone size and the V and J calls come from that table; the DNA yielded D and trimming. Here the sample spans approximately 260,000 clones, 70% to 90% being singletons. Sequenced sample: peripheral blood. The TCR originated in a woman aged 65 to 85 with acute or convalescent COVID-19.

CDR3 in amino acids: CASSHKRGPGNEQYF. Written as DNA, the CDR3 is TGTGCCAGCAGCCACAAGCGGGGGCCAGGGAACGAGCAGTACTTC. The chain couples TRBV5-4 to TRBJ2-7; TRBD2 aligns across 8 bases. V trimming: 4 bases; J trimming: 5 bases; junction bases outside the gene matches: 11. Germline CDR1 is SGHNT and CDR2 is YYREEE (reference sequence). This CDR3 comprises 15 residues.